Listed below are T cell receptor beta chains from one sample, sequenced in a study of T cells after somatic rescue of genetic block. Sequencing used immunoSEQ multiplex PCR; TCRdb keeps in-frame clones, though not all of them. The table has over 14,000 clones, 70% to 80% seen once. Sequences were obtained from peripheral blood mononuclear cells (PBMCs). The receptor set was obtained from a boy between 5 and 17 years old. Both conserved end residues are part of each CDR3. The D gene is left open where the match is weak. Clone size appears in some rows only: once, few, many, or a class for an expanded clone.

v_call	d_call	clone_size	j_call	cdr3_nt	cdr3_aa
TRBV27	NA	NA	TRBJ2-7	TGTGCCAGCAGTTCCCAGGGAATCGGTCTTTCCGAGCAGTACTTC	CASSSQGIGLSEQYF
TRBV11-2	NA	NA	TRBJ2-1	TGTGCCAGCAGCTTAACCGGCTGGAATGAGCAGTTCTTC	CASSLTGWNEQFF
TRBV7-6	NA	NA	TRBJ2-7	TGTGCCAGCAGCTCAGGGGCCTACGAGCAGTACTTC	CASSSGAYEQYF
TRBV29-1	NA	once	TRBJ2-7	TGCAGCGTTCGGGACGGGGCCCACGAGCAGTACTTC	CSVRDGAHEQYF
TRBV6-5	NA	few	TRBJ2-3	TGTGCCAGCAGTTTTACGTCCGAGGGCACAGATACGCAGTATTTT	CASSFTSEGTDTQYF
TRBV30	NA	NA	TRBJ1-1	TGTGCCTGGAGCGGTAGGGTGACCGCTGAAGCTTTCTTT	CAWSGRVTAEAFF
TRBV6-6	NA	NA	TRBJ1-4	TGTGCCAGCAGTGCGGGGGCAACTAATGAAAAACTGTTTTTT	CASSAGATNEKLFF
TRBV18	NA	NA	TRBJ2-5	TGTGCCAGCTCACCACGAGTGACCCTGTCGACCCAGTACTTC	CASSPRVTLSTQYF
TRBV19	TRBD1	NA	TRBJ2-5	TGTGCCAGTAGTAGATCGACAGGGTACCAAGAGACCCAGTACTTC	CASSRSTGYQETQYF
TRBV28	NA	NA	TRBJ2-2	TGTGCCAGCAGCTCCCGAACCGGGGAGCTGTTTTTT	CASSSRTGELFF
TRBV30	NA	few	TRBJ1-5	TGTGCCTGGAGTGTACCGGGAACGGCCTCGTATAGCAATCAGCCCCAGCATTTT	CAWSVPGTASYSNQPQHF
TRBV18	NA	NA	TRBJ1-5	TGTGCCAGCTCACAGGGGGGCAATCAGCCCCAGCATTTT	CASSQGGNQPQHF
TRBV30	NA	NA	TRBJ2-1	TGTGCCTGGAGTTTACTAGCACCATACAATGAGCAGTTCTTC	CAWSLLAPYNEQFF
TRBV6-6	NA	NA	TRBJ2-3	TGTGCCAGCAGCCCAGTCCAGACGCAGTATTTT	CASSPVQTQYF
TRBV7-6	TRBD1	NA	TRBJ2-6	TGTGCCAGCAGCTTATTCGTACAGGGGGCTTTTGGGGCCAACGTCCTGACTTTC	CASSLFVQGAFGANVLTF
TRBV14	TRBD2	few	TRBJ2-3	TGTGCCAGCAGCCACGGACTAGCGGGGGGACTCACAGATACGCAGTATTTT	CASSHGLAGGLTDTQYF
TRBV10-3	NA	NA	TRBJ1-1	TGTGCCATCAGGGTTGCCAAGAACACTGAAGCTTTCTTT	CAIRVAKNTEAFF
TRBV2	NA	NA	TRBJ2-5	TGTGCCAGCAGCGGTTTAGCGGTCCAAGAGACCCAGTACTTC	CASSGLAVQETQYF
TRBV10-3	TRBD1	NA	TRBJ2-3	TGTGCCATCAAGGGCCAACAGGGGGGCACAGATACGCAGTATTTT	CAIKGQQGGTDTQYF
TRBV27	NA	NA	TRBJ2-3	TGTGCCAGCAGTTTAGTAAACTCCGGCACAGATACGCAGTATTTT	CASSLVNSGTDTQYF
TRBV11-1	NA	NA	TRBJ2-7	TGTGCCAGCAGCCCGACAACAGGGTTAGTCTACGAGCAGTACTTC	CASSPTTGLVYEQYF
TRBV5-6	NA	NA	TRBJ1-4	TGTGCCAGCAGCCGGACTGCAACTAATGAAAAACTGTTTTTT	CASSRTATNEKLFF
TRBV11-3	TRBD2	NA	TRBJ2-3	TGTGCCAGCAGCTTAGGGTGGCAGCGGGAGGTAGATACGCAGTATTTT	CASSLGWQREVDTQYF
TRBV28	TRBD1	few	TRBJ1-2	TGTGCCAGCGGGGACAGGGTTAACTATGGCTACACCTTC	CASGDRVNYGYTF
TRBV27	NA	NA	TRBJ2-2	TGTGCCAGCAGAGAAACAGTCACCGGGGAGCTGTTTTTT	CASRETVTGELFF
TRBV29-1	NA	NA	TRBJ2-7	TGCAGCGTTGATGACGGTTACGAGCAGTACTTC	CSVDDGYEQYF
TRBV6-6	NA	NA	TRBJ1-6	TGTGCCAGCATAGCAGGGCGTAGAGGATCACCCCTCCACTTT	CASIAGRRGSPLHF
TRBV4-1	NA	large	TRBJ2-5	TGCGCCAGCAGCCAAGAGGGGGGGCTACGGGAGACCCAGTACTTC	CASSQEGGLRETQYF
TRBV18	TRBD1	NA	TRBJ1-1	TGTGCCAGCTCACCGACAGGGGGGCAAGCTTTCTTT	CASSPTGGQAFF
TRBV2	TRBD1	NA	TRBJ1-5	TGTGCCAGCAGCCAGGGACAGGGGGATCAGCCCCAGCATTTT	CASSQGQGDQPQHF
TRBV10-3	TRBD1	few	TRBJ1-3	TGTGCCATCAGTGATAGAGGACAGGGAACTTCTGGAAACACCATATATTTT	CAISDRGQGTSGNTIYF
TRBV6-5	TRBD1	few	TRBJ1-2	TGTGCCAGCAGTTACTACAGGGGCTATGGCTACACCTTC	CASSYYRGYGYTF
TRBV10-1	NA	medium-sized	TRBJ1-1	TGCGCCAGCAGTGAGGGGAGACTCACGAACACTGAAGCTTTCTTT	CASSEGRLTNTEAFF
TRBV29-1	TRBD2	NA	TRBJ2-5	TGCAGCGTTGAACCTCATCTAGCGGGAGGGCCCGGGGAGACCCAGTACTTC	CSVEPHLAGGPGETQYF
TRBV27	TRBD1	NA	TRBJ1-2	TGTGCCAGCAGTTTTCAACTTGGACAGGGGTGGGATGGCTACACCTTC	CASSFQLGQGWDGYTF
TRBV28	TRBD1	NA	TRBJ1-2	TGTGCCAGCAGTTGGTGGGACAGGGGGACCTATGGCTACACCTTC	CASSWWDRGTYGYTF
TRBV7-6	NA	NA	TRBJ1-3	TGTGCCAGCAGCCGACGGTCCGGGGACGGAAACACCATATATTTT	CASSRRSGDGNTIYF
TRBV5-6	NA	NA	TRBJ2-5	TGTGCCAGCAGCTCATACTGGGCAGGGGAGACCCAGTACTTC	CASSSYWAGETQYF
TRBV30	NA	NA	TRBJ2-5	TGTGCCTGGAGTGAAGGGGAGACCCAGTACTTC	CAWSEGETQYF
TRBV2	NA	NA	TRBJ2-2	TGTGCCAGCAGCTTCCGGGGTCCGGGGAAAGTCGGGGAGCTGTTTTTT	CASSFRGPGKVGELFF
TRBV19	TRBD1	NA	TRBJ1-6	TGTGCCAGTAGTATTGACAGGGGGCGTACACCCCTCCACTTT	CASSIDRGRTPLHF